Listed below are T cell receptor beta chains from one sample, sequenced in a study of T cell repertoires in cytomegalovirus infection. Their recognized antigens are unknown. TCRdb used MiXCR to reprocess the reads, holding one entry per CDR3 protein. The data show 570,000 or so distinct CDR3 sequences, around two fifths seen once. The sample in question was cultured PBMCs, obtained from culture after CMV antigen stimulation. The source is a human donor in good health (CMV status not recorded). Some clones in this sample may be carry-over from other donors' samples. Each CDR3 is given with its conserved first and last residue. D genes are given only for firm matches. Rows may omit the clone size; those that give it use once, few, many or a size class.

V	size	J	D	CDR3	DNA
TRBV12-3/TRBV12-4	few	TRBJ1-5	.	CASSTTVNQPQHF	TGTGCCAGCAGTACGACGGTTAATCAGCCCCAGCATTTT
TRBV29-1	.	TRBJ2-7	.	CSVEDSRGYEQYF	TGCAGCGTTGAAGATTCACGGGGGTACGAGCAGTACTTC
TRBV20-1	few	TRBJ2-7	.	CSARLEGSSYEQYF	TGCAGTGCTCGACTTGAGGGGAGCTCCTACGAGCAGTACTTC
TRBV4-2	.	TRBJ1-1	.	CASSQARNFNTEAFF	TGTGCCAGCAGCCAAGCCCGAAATTTTAACACTGAAGCTTTCTTT
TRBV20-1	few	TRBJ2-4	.	CSARDQGPAKNIQYF	TGCAGTGCTAGAGATCAGGGTCCGGCCAAAAACATTCAGTACTTC
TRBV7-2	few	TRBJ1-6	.	CASSLGQSYNSPLHF	TGTGCCAGCAGCTTAGGGCAGTCCTATAATTCACCCCTCCACTTT
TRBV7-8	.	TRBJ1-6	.	CATAPGKYNSPLHF	TGTGCCACCGCGCCTGGGAAGTATAATTCACCCCTCCACTTT
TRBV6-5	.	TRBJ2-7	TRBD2	CASSLLAGVEQYF	TGTGCCAGCAGCCTTCTAGCGGGAGTTGAGCAGTACTTC
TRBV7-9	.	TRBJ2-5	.	CASSLGQARYQETQYF	TGTGCCAGCAGCTTAGGACAGGCCCGATACCAAGAGACCCAGTACTTC
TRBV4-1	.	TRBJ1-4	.	CASSSRRTNEKLFF	TGCGCCAGCAGCTCTCGACGGACTAATGAAAAACTGTTTTTT
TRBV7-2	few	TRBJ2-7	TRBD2	CASSLGTSGALGEQYF	TGTGCCAGCAGCCTTGGGACTAGCGGGGCCCTCGGCGAGCAGTACTTC
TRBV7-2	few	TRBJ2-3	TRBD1	CASSLEGQGLSTQYF	TGTGCCAGCAGCTTAGAGGGACAGGGGCTAAGTACGCAGTATTTT
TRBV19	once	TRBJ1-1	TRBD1	CASSGPGQFTEAFF	TGTGCCAGTAGTGGCCCGGGACAGTTCACTGAAGCTTTCTTT
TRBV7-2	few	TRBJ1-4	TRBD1	CASSSAGRGSEKLFF	TGTGCCAGCAGCTCGGCCGGCAGGGGGAGTGAAAAACTGTTTTTT
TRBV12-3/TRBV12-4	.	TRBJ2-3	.	CASSLSSRVHTDTQYF	TGTGCCAGCAGTTTATCATCTAGGGTACACACAGATACGCAGTATTTT
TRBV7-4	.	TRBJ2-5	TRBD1	CASSSQGDQETQYF	TGTGCCAGCAGCTCACAGGGGGACCAAGAGACCCAGTACTTC
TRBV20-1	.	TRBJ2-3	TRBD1	CSAGRRDRGTDTQYF	TGCAGTGCTGGCCGCCGGGACAGGGGCACAGATACGCAGTATTTT
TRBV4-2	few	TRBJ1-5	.	CASSQDYAGGFVNQPQHF	TGTGCCAGCAGCCAAGATTACGCGGGGGGGTTCGTCAATCAGCCCCAGCATTTT
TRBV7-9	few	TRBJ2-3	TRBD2	CASSPERGGGNTQYF	TGTGCCAGCAGCCCAGAGAGGGGCGGGGGGAATACGCAGTATTTT
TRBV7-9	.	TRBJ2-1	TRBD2	CASSPRMGLAGGYNEQFF	TGTGCCAGCAGCCCCCGTATGGGACTAGCGGGGGGGTACAATGAGCAGTTCTTC
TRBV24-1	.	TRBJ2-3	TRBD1	CATSEAGTGLGQYF	TGTGCCACCAGTGAAGCCGGGACAGGGTTGGGGCAGTATTTT
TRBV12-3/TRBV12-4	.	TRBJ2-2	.	CASRAPAGELFF	TGTGCCAGCAGGGCACCTGCCGGGGAGCTGTTTTTT
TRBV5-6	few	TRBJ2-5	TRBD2	CASSRAGGIQETQYF	TGTGCCAGTTCCCGAGCGGGAGGAATACAAGAGACCCAGTACTTC